This TCR beta chain was identified during a study of response to subunit inactivated influenza vaccine. On this clonotype itself: Its antigen is as yet unknown.

Study-wide findings and caveats: That few new T cells are recruited by each seasonal influenza vaccination was the authors' suggestion.

Trimming cost V 6 bases and J 0 bases; bases outside gene matches: 4. The CDR3 spans 14 residues. TCRdb reprocessed the RT-PCR reads via MiXCR and lists one record per CDR3 protein. The sample has 500,000 to 700,000 distinct CDR3 sequences, around 25% seen once; the top ten hold approximately 2.9%. These sequences were also reported in another study, on T cells expressing NK-cell markers. As reported in that work: Libraries used 5'RACE template switching adding universal primer site and UMIs. The authors derived TCR beta repertoires from sorted CD3+CD56+NKG2C+, CD3+CD56+NKG2C- and CD3+CD56-NKG2C+ T cells. Among CD8+ T cells from five or six donors, dominant NKG2C+ clonotypes accounted for 1.0-7.0%. HCMV specificity of the expanded NKG2C+ T cell clones stayed unclear.

The gene calls are TRBV12-3 or TRBV12-4 and TRBJ1-1, with 7 bases that match TRBD1. The material was CD4+ T cells sorted from PBMCs, obtained roughly 12 days after vaccination. This receptor was taken from a man aged 45-60 years who received an inactivated influenza vaccine. CDR3 sequence: CASRGDRVNTEAFF. CDR3 nucleotide sequence: TGTGCCAGCAGGGGTGACAGGGTGAACACTGAAGCTTTCTTT.